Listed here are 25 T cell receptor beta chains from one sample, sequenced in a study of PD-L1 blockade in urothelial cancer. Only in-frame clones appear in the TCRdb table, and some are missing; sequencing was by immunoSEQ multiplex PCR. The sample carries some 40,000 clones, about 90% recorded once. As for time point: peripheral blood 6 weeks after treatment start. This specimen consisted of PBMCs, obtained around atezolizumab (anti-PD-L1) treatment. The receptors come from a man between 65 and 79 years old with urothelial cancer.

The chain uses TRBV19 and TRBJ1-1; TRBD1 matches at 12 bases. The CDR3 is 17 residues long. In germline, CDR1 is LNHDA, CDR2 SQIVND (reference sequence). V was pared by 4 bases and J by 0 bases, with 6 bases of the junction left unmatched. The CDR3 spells CASSKGGTGGLNTEAFF. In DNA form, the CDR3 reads TGTGCCAGTAGTAAAGGAGGGACAGGGGGCTTGAACACTGAAGCTTTCTTT.

CDR3 region: CASSPQTGRGYTF. In DNA, the CDR3 is TGTGCCAGCAGCCCGCAGACAGGGCGCGGCTACACCTTC. The chain carries TRBV7-8 and TRBJ1-2; 7 positions match TRBD1. The CDR3 spans 13 residues. V lost 5 bases to trimming and J lost 8 bases; unmatched junction nucleotides: 8. The germline V gene has CDR1 SGHVS and CDR2 FQNEAQ.

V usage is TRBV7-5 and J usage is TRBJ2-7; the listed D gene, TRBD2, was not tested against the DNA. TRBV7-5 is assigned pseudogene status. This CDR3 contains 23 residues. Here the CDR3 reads CVRSLGFPWGLGLAGGPDQEQYF. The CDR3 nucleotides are TGTGTCAGAAGCTTAGGATTTCCTTGGGGGTTAGGACTAGCGGGAGGGCCTGACCAGGAGCAGTACTTC.

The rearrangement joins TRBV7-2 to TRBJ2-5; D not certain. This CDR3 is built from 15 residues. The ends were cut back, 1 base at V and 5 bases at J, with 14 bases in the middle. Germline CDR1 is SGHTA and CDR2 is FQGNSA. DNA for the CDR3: TGTGCCAGCAGCTTAGTTGTGGTCCACGGGGAGACCCAGTACTTC. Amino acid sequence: CASSLVVVHGETQYF.

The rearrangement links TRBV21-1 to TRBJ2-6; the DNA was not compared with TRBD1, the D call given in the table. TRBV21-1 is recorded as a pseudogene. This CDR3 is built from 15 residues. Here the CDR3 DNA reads TGTGCCAGCAGCAACCCAGGGGCTGGGGCCAACGTCCTGACTTTC. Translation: CASSNPGAGANVLTF.

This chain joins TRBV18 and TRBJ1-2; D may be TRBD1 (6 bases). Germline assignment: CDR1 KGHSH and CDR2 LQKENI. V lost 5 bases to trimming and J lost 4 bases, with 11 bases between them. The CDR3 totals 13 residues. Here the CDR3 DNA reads TGTGCCAGCTCAATGGACAGCCTCTATGGCTACACCTTC. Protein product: CASSMDSLYGYTF.

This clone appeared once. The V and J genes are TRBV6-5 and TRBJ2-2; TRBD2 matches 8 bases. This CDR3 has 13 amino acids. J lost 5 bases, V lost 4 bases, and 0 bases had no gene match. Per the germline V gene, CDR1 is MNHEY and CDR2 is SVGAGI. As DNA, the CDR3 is TGTGCCAGCAGTTTAGCGGGGACCGGGGAGCTGTTTTTT. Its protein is CASSLAGTGELFF.

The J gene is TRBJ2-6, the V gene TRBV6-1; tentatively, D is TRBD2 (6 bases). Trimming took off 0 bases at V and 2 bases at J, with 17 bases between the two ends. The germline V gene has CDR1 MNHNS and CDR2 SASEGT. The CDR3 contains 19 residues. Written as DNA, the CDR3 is TGTGCCAGCAGTGAAGCGCGCGGGATTTGGTTCCCTGGGGCCAACGTCCTGACTTTC. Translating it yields CASSEARGIWFPGANVLTF.

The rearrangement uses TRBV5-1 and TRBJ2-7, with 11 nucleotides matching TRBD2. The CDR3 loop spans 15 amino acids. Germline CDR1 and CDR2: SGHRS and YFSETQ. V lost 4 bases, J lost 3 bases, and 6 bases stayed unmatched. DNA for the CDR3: TGCGCCAGCAGCCAGACTAGCGGGATAGTCTACGAGCAGTACTTC. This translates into CASSQTSGIVYEQYF.

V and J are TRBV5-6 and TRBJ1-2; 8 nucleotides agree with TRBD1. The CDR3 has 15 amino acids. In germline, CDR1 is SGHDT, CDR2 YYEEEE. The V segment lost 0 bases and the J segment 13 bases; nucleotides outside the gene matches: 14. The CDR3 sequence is CASSLVTGTGAFFTF. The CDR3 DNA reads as TGTGCCAGCAGCTTGGTAACTGGGACAGGCGCATTTTTCACCTTC. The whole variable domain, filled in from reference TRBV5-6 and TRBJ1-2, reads DAGVTQSPTHLIKTRGQQVTLRCSPKSGHDTVSWYQQALGQGPQFIFQYYEEEERQRGNFPDRFSGHQFPNYSSELNVNALLLGDSALYLCASSLVTGTGAFFTFGSGTRLTVV.

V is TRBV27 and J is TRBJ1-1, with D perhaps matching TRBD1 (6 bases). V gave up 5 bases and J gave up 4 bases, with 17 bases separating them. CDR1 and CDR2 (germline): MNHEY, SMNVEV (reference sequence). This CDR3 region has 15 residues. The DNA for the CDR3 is TGTGCCAGCAGTCTGGACAGCGGATATTCCACTGAAGCTTTCTTT. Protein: CASSLDSGYSTEAFF.

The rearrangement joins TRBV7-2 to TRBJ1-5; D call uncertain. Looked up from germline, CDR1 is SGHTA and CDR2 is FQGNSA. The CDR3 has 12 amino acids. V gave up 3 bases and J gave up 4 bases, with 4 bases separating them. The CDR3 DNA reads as TGTGCCAGCAGCTTGTTAAATCAGCCCCAGCATTTT. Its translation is CASSLLNQPQHF.

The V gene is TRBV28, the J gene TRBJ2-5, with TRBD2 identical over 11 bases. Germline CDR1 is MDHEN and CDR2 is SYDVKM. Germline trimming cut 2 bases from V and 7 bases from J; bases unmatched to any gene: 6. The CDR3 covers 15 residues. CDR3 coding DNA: TGTGCCAGCAGTTTAATAACTAGCGGGAGTGGGACCCAGTACTTC. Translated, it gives CASSLITSGSGTQYF.

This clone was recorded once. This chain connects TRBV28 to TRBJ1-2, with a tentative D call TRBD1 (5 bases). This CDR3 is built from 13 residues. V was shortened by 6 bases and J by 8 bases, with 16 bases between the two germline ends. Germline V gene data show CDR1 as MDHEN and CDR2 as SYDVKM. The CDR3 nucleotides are TGTGCCAGCAGACCGGGCCCTCAGGGAGGCTACACCTTC. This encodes CASRPGPQGGYTF.

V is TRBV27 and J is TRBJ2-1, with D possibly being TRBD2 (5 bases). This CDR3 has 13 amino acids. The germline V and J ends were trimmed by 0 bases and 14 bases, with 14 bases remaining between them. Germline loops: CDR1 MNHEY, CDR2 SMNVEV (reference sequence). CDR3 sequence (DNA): TGTGCCAGCAGTTTATCCCAACAAGGGCGGGAGTTCTTC. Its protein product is CASSLSQQGREFF.

The CDR3 DNA is TGTGCCAGCAGTTCGGGTCAGTCGCCTCAGCCCCAGCATTTT. It yields the protein CASSSGQSPQPQHF. The chain has TRBV28 and TRBJ1-5; D is uncertain. This CDR3 is built from 14 residues. CDR1 and CDR2 from the germline V gene are MDHEN and SYDVKM. V lost 4 bases and J lost 6, with 13 bases in between. The full variable domain, rest sourced from reference TRBV28 and TRBJ1-5, is DVKVTQSSRYLVKRTGEKVFLECVQDMDHENMFWYRQDPGLGLRLIYFSYDVKMKEKGDIPEGYSVSREKKERFSLILESASTNQTSMYLCASSSGQSPQPQHFGDGTRLSIL.

The CDR3 sequence: CSVEAGTLNNEQFF. The CDR3 DNA sequence: TGCAGCGTTGAAGCCGGGACTCTAAACAATGAGCAGTTCTTC. The chain is built from TRBV29-1 and TRBJ2-1, with a possible D match to TRBD2 (6 bases). V was clipped by 1 base and J by 5 bases, with 12 bases between them. This CDR3 is 14 amino acids long. CDR1 and CDR2 from the germline V gene are SQVTM and ANQGSEA.

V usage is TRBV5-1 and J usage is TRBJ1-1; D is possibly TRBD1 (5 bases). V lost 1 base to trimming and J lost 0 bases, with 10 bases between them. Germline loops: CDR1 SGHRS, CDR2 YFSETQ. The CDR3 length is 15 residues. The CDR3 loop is CASSLSGRLNTEAFF. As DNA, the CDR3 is TGCGCCAGCAGCTTGTCAGGGCGATTGAACACTGAAGCTTTCTTT.

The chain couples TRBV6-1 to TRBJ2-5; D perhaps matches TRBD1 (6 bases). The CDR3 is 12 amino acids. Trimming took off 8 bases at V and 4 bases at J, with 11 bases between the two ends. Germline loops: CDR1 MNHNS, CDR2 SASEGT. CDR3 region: CASHRAGETQYF. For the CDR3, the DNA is TGTGCCAGCCACAGGGCGGGAGAGACCCAGTACTTC.

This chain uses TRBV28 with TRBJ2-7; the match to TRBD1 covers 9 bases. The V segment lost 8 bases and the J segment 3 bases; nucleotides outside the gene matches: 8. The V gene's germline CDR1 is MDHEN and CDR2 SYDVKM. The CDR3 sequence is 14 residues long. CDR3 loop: CASRSPTGGYEQYF. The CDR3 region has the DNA TGTGCCAGCCGAAGCCCGACAGGGGGCTACGAGCAGTACTTC.

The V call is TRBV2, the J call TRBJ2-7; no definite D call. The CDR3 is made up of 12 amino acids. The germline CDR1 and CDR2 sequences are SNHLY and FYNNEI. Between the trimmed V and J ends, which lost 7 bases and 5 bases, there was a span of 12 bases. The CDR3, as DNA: TGTGCCAGCATCGCTCTGACTCACGAGCAGTACTTC. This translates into CASIALTHEQYF.

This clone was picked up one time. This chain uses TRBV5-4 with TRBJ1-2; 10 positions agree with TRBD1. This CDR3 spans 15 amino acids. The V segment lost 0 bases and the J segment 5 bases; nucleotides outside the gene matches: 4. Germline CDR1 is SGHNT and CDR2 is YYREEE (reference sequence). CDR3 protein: CASSLAVGQGYGYTF. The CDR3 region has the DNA TGTGCCAGCAGCTTGGCGGTGGGACAGGGGTATGGCTACACCTTC. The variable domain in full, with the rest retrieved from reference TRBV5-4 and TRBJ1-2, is ETGVTQSPTHLIKTRGQQVTLRCSSQSGHNTVSWYQQALGQGPQFIFQYYREEENGRGNFPPRFSGLQFPNYSSELNVNALELDDSALYLCASSLAVGQGYGYTFGSGTRLTVV.

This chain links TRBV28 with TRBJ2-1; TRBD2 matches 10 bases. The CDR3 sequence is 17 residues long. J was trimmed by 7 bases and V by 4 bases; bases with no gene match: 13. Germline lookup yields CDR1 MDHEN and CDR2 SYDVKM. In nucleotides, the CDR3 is TGTGCCAGCAGTTCACTGACTAGCGGGCAGACAGGTAATGAGCAGTTCTTC. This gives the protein CASSSLTSGQTGNEQFF.

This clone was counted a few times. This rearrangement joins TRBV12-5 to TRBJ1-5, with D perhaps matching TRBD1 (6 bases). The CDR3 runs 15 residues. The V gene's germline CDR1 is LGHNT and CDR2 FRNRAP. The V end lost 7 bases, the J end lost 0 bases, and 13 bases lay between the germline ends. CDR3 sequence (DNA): TGTGCTAGTGACTTAGGGGGAAATAGCAATCAGCCCCAGCATTTT. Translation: CASDLGGNSNQPQHF.

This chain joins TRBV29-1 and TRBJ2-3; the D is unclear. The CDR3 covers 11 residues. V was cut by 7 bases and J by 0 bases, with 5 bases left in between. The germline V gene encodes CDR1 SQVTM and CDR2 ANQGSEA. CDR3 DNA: TGCAGCGCCGGTAGCACAGATACGCAGTATTTT. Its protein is CSAGSTDTQYF.